This T cell receptor beta chain was identified during a study of metastatic and nonmetastatic thyroid tumors (dated by TCRdb to about 2020). With respect to the entire study: Repertoires from peripheral blood and from tumor or nodule tissue samples of malignant and benign thyroid patients were compared.

No patient had received any treatment before thyroid surgery. Patient clinical samples collected from about 2011 to 2019 were retrospectively analysed using T-cell receptor beta sequencing. V lost 8 bases and J lost 4 bases, and the count of bases not matched to a germline gene is 4. Taken from cysteine to phenylalanine, the CDR3 has 13 residues. The DNA shown is the 39-base CDR3, in frame from base 1. This clone was seen a handful of times. The clone's antigen remains unknown. No much larger clonotype is one base removed from it; base qualities were not supplied. Study-level results and caveats: TCR beta diversity was reported as significantly higher in malignant tumors than in benign nodules, in both blood and tumor samples.

The library was produced with PCR. Sequenced using an Illumina HiSeq 4000. High-throughput sequencing was used to profile the TCR beta-chain CDR3 region of each patient. The study's processing was this. A classifier to discriminate distant-metastatic papillary thyroid cancer patients was built from CDR3 differences across clinicopathological groups. The Shannon index was used to measure repertoire diversity, and the Morisita-Horn index was used to measure how similar tumor and blood repertoires were. TCRdb reprocessed the public reads (quality trimming at Q25 with fastp, clone calling with MiXCR) and kept in-frame beta chains. TCRdb, not the authors, supplied the V and J calls. For this sample there are 25,000 to 35,000 clones; 25% to 35% appear just once. Approximately 30% of the sample belongs to the ten largest clones.

The origin of this receptor is a female donor with papillary thyroid cancer or a benign thyroid nodule (not recorded which). Some clones in this sample may be carry-over from other donors' samples. The sequenced sample consisted of blood. The chain links TRBV12-3 or TRBV12-4 with TRBJ2-1; TRBD2 agrees with 8 junctional bases. The CDR3 amino acid sequence is: CASGAGGYNEQFF. The DNA is TGTGCCAGCGGGGCGGGAGGTTACAATGAGCAGTTCTTC.